Presented here are 27 T cell receptor beta chains from one specimen sequenced in a study of cytomegalovirus exposure and HLA in healthy donors (dated by TCRdb to the late 2010s). The library was prepared using the immunoSEQ multiplex PCR assay. A mixture of 60 forward primers for TCR Vbeta segments and 13 reverse primers for TCR Jbeta segments was used in the multiplex PCR. In its TCRdb copy, this immuneACCESS table keeps in-frame sequences only and misses some clones. Where compared with another copy, unresolved V genes explain less than half of these, and the others have no known cause. The sample table shows about 100,000 clones, and approximately 72% are seen once. 11% to 15% of the sample goes to the ten largest clones. Sequenced sample: PBMCs. The receptors were gathered from a male donor in good health and CMV-seropositive.

The chain combines TRBV13 with TRBJ2-3, with TRBD1 matching 9 bases. The CDR3 sequence is 15 residues long. V shed 5 bases, J shed 3 bases, and the junction held 6 bases outside the gene matches. The germline V gene has CDR1 PRHDT and CDR2 FYEKMQ (reference sequence). The CDR3 spells CASSGQGMGTDTQYF. The CDR3 bases are TGTGCCAGCAGCGGACAGGGGATGGGGACAGATACGCAGTATTTT.

The chain employs TRBV28 and TRBJ1-5, with TRBD1 identical over 12 bases. Germline V lookup: CDR1 MDHEN, CDR2 SYDVKM. The CDR3 extends over 17 amino acids. The trim removed 6 bases at V and 3 bases at J, leaving 9 bases unmatched. CDR3: CASSRRDRGPINQPQHF. DNA for the CDR3: TGTGCCAGCAGCCGCAGGGACAGGGGGCCCATCAATCAGCCCCAGCATTTT. Full variable domain (outside the CDR3, taken from reference TRBV28 and TRBJ1-5): DVKVTQSSRYLVKRTGEKVFLECVQDMDHENMFWYRQDPGLGLRLIYFSYDVKMKEKGDIPEGYSVSREKKERFSLILESASTNQTSMYLCASSRRDRGPINQPQHFGDGTRLSIL.

The chain uses TRBV6-1 and TRBJ2-5, with D possibly being TRBD1 (5 bases). The DNA end favors TRBJ2-7, so the J call may be wrong. Germline-derived CDR1 and CDR2 are MNHNS and SASEGT. This CDR3 has 12 amino acids. The CDR3 DNA sequence: TGTGCCCTACAACAGCAGGGTTCCGAGCAGTACTTC. It is translated as CALQQQGSEQYF.

The chain joins TRBV30 to TRBJ2-5; no firm D call. Per germline, CDR1 GTSNPN and CDR2 SVGIG (reference sequence). The length of the CDR3 is 14 residues. The V and J ends lost 2 bases and 0 bases respectively, with 10 bases between them. The CDR3 nucleotides read TGTGCCTGGAGTCGTAAAGGAGACCAAGAGACCCAGTACTTC. Amino acids: CAWSRKGDQETQYF.

This clone has only a few counts. The J gene is TRBJ2-5, the V gene TRBV27; 9 bases fit TRBD1. Trimming removed 4 bases from V and 5 bases from J; junction bases left unmatched: 11. Germline CDR1 is MNHEY and CDR2 is SMNVEV (reference sequence). This CDR3 is built from 16 residues. CDR3 in amino acids: CASSSTQGAGAETQYF. The CDR3 DNA is TGTGCCAGCAGTTCCACACAGGGGGCGGGTGCGGAGACCCAGTACTTC.

This chain joins TRBV21-1 and TRBJ1-5; the table's TRBD1 call for D was not verified on the DNA. TRBV21-1 has pseudogene status. CDR3 length equals 13 residues. The CDR3 loop is CASRGQGSQPQHF. The DNA of the CDR3 is TGTGCCAGCAGGGGACAGGGTAGTCAGCCCCAGCATTTT.

The chain combines TRBV28 with TRBJ2-7, with D perhaps TRBD1 (5 bases). The CDR3 runs to 15 residues. In germline, CDR1 is MDHEN, CDR2 SYDVKM. Between the trimmed V and J ends, which lost 7 bases and 4 bases, there was a span of 20 bases. CDR3: CASTIGIGQWYEQYF. CDR3 DNA sequence: TGTGCCAGCACCATAGGGATAGGACAATGGTACGAGCAGTACTTC. The whole variable domain, filled in from reference TRBV28 and TRBJ2-7, reads DVKVTQSSRYLVKRTGEKVFLECVQDMDHENMFWYRQDPGLGLRLIYFSYDVKMKEKGDIPEGYSVSREKKERFSLILESASTNQTSMYLCASTIGIGQWYEQYFGPGTRLTVT.

The J gene is TRBJ2-7, the V gene TRBV14, with D unclear. V lost 1 base, J lost 6 bases, and 16 bases lay in between. CDR1 is SGHDN and CDR2 is FVKESK in the germline V gene. The CDR3 length is 15 residues. The CDR3 sequence: CASSQGLDQRLEQYF. The DNA for the CDR3 is TGTGCCAGCAGCCAAGGGCTGGATCAGAGGCTCGAGCAGTACTTC.

This clone was seen a few times. The chain carries TRBV19 and TRBJ1-1; a possible D gene is TRBD1 (6 bases). V lost 0 bases, J lost 6 bases, and 14 bases lay in between. The CDR3 contains 15 residues. Germline lookup yields CDR1 LNHDA and CDR2 SQIVND (reference sequence). This CDR3 reads CASSIDRLGASEAFF. The CDR3 coding sequence is TGTGCCAGTAGTATAGACCGTTTGGGGGCTTCTGAAGCTTTCTTT.

The chain uses TRBV6-5 and TRBJ1-1; maybe TRBD1 (6 bases). With 6 bases removed from V and 9 bases from J, the gap between germline ends came to 17 bases. The CDR3 loop spans 13 amino acids. Germline assignment: CDR1 MNHEY and CDR2 SVGAGI. The CDR3 nucleotides read TGTGCCAGCAGAAAACAGGGCCTATGTAAAGCTTTCTTT. Amino acid sequence: CASRKQGLCKAFF.

Only a few counts were recorded for this clone. J is TRBJ1-4 and V is TRBV6-4, with D maybe TRBD1 (6 bases). The CDR3 has 13 residues. The germline CDR1 and CDR2 sequences are MRHNA and SNTAGT. Trimming left V 5 bases short and J 3 bases short, with 7 bases between. CDR3 bases: TGTGCCAGCAGTCCAGGGGCTAATGAAAAACTGTTTTTT. Its translation: CASSPGANEKLFF.

On this clone: An end of the junction differs from the germline gene, which may be a read error. J is TRBJ1-2 and V is TRBV27; 7 nucleotides align to TRBD1. The CDR3 contains 13 residues. In germline, CDR1 is MNHEY, CDR2 SMNVEV (reference sequence). The CDR3 DNA is TGTGCCAGCAGTTTTCGAGGGGGCTCTGGCTACCCCTTC. Protein sequence: CASSFRGGSGYPF.

V usage is TRBV4-3 and J usage is TRBJ1-5; 7 positions agree with TRBD1. Trimming took 1 base from V and 6 from J; bases not matched to a gene: 6. Germline V gene sequence: CDR1 LGHNA, CDR2 YSLEER. The CDR3 extends over 15 amino acids. CDR3 in DNA: TGCGCCAGCAGCCAAGGACAGGGTTTAAGTCAGCCCCAGCATTTT. Protein product: CASSQGQGLSQPQHF.

The CDR3 DNA reads as TGTGCCACCAGCAGAGAGAGCGGGGGGACCGGGGAGCTGTTTTTT. Residues: CATSRESGGTGELFF. The chain couples TRBV15 to TRBJ2-2, with 9 positions matching TRBD2. J was trimmed by 5 bases and V by 0 bases; bases with no gene match: 1. The CDR3 is 15 amino acids. The germline V gene encodes CDR1 LNHNV and CDR2 YYDKDF (reference sequence).

V is TRBV18 and J is TRBJ2-3; possible D gene TRBD2, 5 bases. Trimming stripped 3 bases from V and 3 bases from J, with 13 bases between. Germline assignment: CDR1 KGHSH and CDR2 LQKENI. This CDR3 comprises 15 residues. CDR3 residues: CASSPPGFLTDTQYF. DNA of the CDR3: TGTGCCAGCTCACCCCCGGGATTCCTTACAGATACGCAGTATTTT.

V gene TRBV11-2 combines with J gene TRBJ1-4, with D possibly matching TRBD1 (6 bases). The CDR3 sequence is 13 residues long. Trimming took off 3 bases at V and 14 bases at J, with 16 bases between the two ends. From germline, CDR1 is SGHAT and CDR2 FQNNGV. CDR3 sequence reads: CASSLGLGGTLFF. The DNA for the CDR3 is TGTGCCAGCAGCTTGGGATTAGGGGGAACGCTGTTTTTT.

V usage is TRBV11-3 and J usage is TRBJ2-1; 7 bases are shared with TRBD2. J was trimmed by 0 bases and V by 6 bases; bases with no gene match: 8. The CDR3 consists of 16 residues. Germline V gene sequence: CDR1 SGHNT, CDR2 YENEEA. CDR3 sequence reads: CASSGRAGSSYNEQFF. CDR3 coding DNA: TGTGCCAGCAGTGGCAGAGCGGGAAGCTCCTACAATGAGCAGTTCTTC.

This chain connects TRBV5-1 to TRBJ2-5, with D possibly matching TRBD2 (6 bases). Trimming shortened V by 4 bases and J by 4 bases, and 26 bases separated the two germline ends. The CDR3 loop spans 18 amino acids. Looked up from germline, CDR1 is SGHRS and CDR2 is YFSETQ. CDR3: CASSPPPGQGGSAETQYF. The CDR3 region has the DNA TGCGCCAGCAGCCCCCCACCCGGGCAGGGAGGATCAGCAGAGACCCAGTACTTC. Together with reference TRBV5-1 and TRBJ2-5, the CDR3 gives the full variable domain: KAGVTQTPRYLIKTRGQQVTLSCSPISGHRSVSWYQQTPGQGLQFLFEYFSETQRNKGNFPGRFSGRQFSNSRSEMNVSTLELGDSALYLCASSPPPGQGGSAETQYFGPGTRLLVL.

This clone occurred a few times. The chain carries TRBV5-1 and TRBJ1-4; 10 positions match TRBD1. With V trimmed by 3 bases and J by 8 bases, 4 bases remained unmatched. The germline CDR1 and CDR2 sequences are SGHRS and YFSETQ. The CDR3 sequence is 14 residues long. The CDR3 reads CASSWDRGNEKLFF. CDR3 DNA sequence: TGCGCCAGCAGCTGGGACAGGGGAAACGAAAAACTGTTTTTT.

CDR3 residues: CASSNSNQPQHF. As DNA, the CDR3 is TGTGCCAGCAGCAATAGCAATCAGCCCCAGCATTTT. The chain recombines TRBV28 with TRBJ1-5; no clear D gene. The CDR3 spans 12 residues. Trimming stripped 6 bases from V and 0 bases from J, with 3 bases between. Germline V gene sequence: CDR1 MDHEN, CDR2 SYDVKM.

The V gene is TRBV30, the J gene TRBJ1-5; the D gene is possibly TRBD1 (6 bases). CDR1 is GTSNPN and CDR2 is SVGIG in the germline V gene (reference sequence). The length of the CDR3 is 16 residues. Trimming stripped 3 bases from V and 0 bases from J, with 15 bases between. CDR3 in DNA: TGTGCCTGGAGCCCCGGGACATCGCTTAGCAATCAGCCCCAGCATTTT. It yields the protein CAWSPGTSLSNQPQHF.

The chain uses TRBV7-9 and TRBJ1-2; tentatively, D is TRBD1 (5 bases). Germline values: CDR1 SEHNR, CDR2 FQNEAQ (reference sequence). Trimming shortened V by 5 bases and J by 8 bases, and 12 bases separated the two germline ends. The CDR3 length is 12 residues. The CDR3 nucleotides read TGTGCCAGCAGCCAGGAGGGGTGCGGCTACACCTTC. Protein product: CASSQEGCGYTF.

This rearrangement joins TRBV10-3 to TRBJ1-6, with 9 bases lining up with TRBD1. The germline V gene encodes CDR1 ENHRY and CDR2 SYGVKD. Trimming cost V 4 bases and J 8 bases; bases outside gene matches: 6. This CDR3 spans 15 amino acids. Here the CDR3 DNA reads TGTGCCATCAGTGGGGACAGGGTAAAGGATTCACCCCTCCACTTT. Residues: CAISGDRVKDSPLHF.

The chain combines TRBV6-1 with TRBJ1-6, with no clear D. CDR1 MNHNS and CDR2 SASEGT come from the germline V gene. The CDR3 loop spans 15 amino acids. Trimming took off 0 bases at V and 9 bases at J, with 12 bases between the two ends. CDR3 region: CASSEAGFHGSPLHF. CDR3 in DNA: TGTGCCAGCAGTGAAGCGGGCTTTCACGGTTCACCCCTCCACTTT.

V usage is TRBV27 and J usage is TRBJ2-6; unclear D gene. CDR1 and CDR2 (germline): MNHEY, SMNVEV (reference sequence). The germline V and J ends were trimmed by 6 bases and 0 bases, with 15 bases remaining between them. The CDR3 covers 17 residues. In DNA, the CDR3 is TGTGCCAGCAGCCCTCGAGCCCGGTACTCTGGGGCCAACGTCCTGACTTTC. Encoded protein: CASSPRARYSGANVLTF.

V is TRBV5-4 and J is TRBJ2-1; 9 bases are a match to TRBD2. V was pared by 3 bases and J by 1 base, with 2 bases of the junction left unmatched. The V gene's germline CDR1 is SGHNT and CDR2 YYREEE (reference sequence). CDR3 size: 15 residues. CDR3 in DNA: TGTGCCAGCAGCTCGAGCGGGGGGTCCTACAATGAGCAGTTCTTC. Amino acid sequence: CASSSSGGSYNEQFF.

The genes are TRBV14 and TRBJ1-1; 7 positions agree with TRBD1. CDR1 and CDR2 (germline): SGHDN, FVKESK. V lost 6 bases to trimming and J lost 1 base; unmatched junction nucleotides: 8. The CDR3 covers 15 residues. Here the CDR3 DNA reads TGTGCCAGCAGTTACAGGGGCGGCTGGAACACTGAAGCTTTCTTT. As protein: CASSYRGGWNTEAFF.